This passage covers 26 T cell receptor beta chains from one sample sequenced in a study of identifying expanded T cells in peripheral blood. Assay: immunoSEQ multiplex PCR; the TCRdb copy retains only in-frame clones and omits some. The sample carries about 85,000 clones, about 89% recorded once. Sequencing was performed on blood. The receptor source for this set is a person between 18 and 75 years old in good health.

Written as DNA, the CDR3 is TGCGCCAGCAGCCTAACGGCACAGGGGAACACTGAAGCTTTCTTT. Translated: CASSLTAQGNTEAFF. This chain joins TRBV4-1 and TRBJ1-1; perhaps TRBD1 as D (6 bases). The CDR3 consists of 15 residues. V lost 4 bases, J lost 1 base, and 13 bases lay in between. Germline V gene lookup returns CDR1 MGHRA and CDR2 YSYEKL.

The V gene is TRBV19, the J gene TRBJ2-1; 7 nucleotides agree with TRBD2. The CDR3 runs to 14 residues. J lost 7 bases, V lost 1 base, and 4 bases had no gene match. Germline CDR1 is LNHDA and CDR2 is SQIVND (reference sequence). DNA for the CDR3: TGTGCCAGTAGTATAGGGAATAGCGGGAATGAGCAGTTCTTC. This gives the protein CASSIGNSGNEQFF.

A few counts support this clone. J is TRBJ2-5 and V is TRBV7-2; 9 positions match TRBD2. Germline CDR1 reads SGHTA; CDR2 reads FQGNSA. J gave up 3 bases and V 5 bases, and 7 bases lay outside the gene matches. The CDR3 has 15 amino acids. This CDR3 reads CASSRWGGGEETQYF. Here the CDR3 DNA reads TGTGCCAGCAGCCGGTGGGGCGGGGGGGAAGAGACCCAGTACTTC.

The chain employs TRBV5-4 and TRBJ1-2, with 9 bases that match TRBD1. Losses at the gene ends were 2 bases for V and 4 bases for J; bases not matched to a gene: 6. The CDR3 spans 15 residues. Germline CDR1 reads SGHNT; CDR2 reads YYREEE (reference sequence). This chain's CDR3 is CASSFGTGRGYGYTF. The CDR3 DNA reads as TGTGCCAGCAGCTTCGGGACAGGGAGGGGCTATGGCTACACCTTC.

The chain joins TRBV27 to TRBJ1-2, with 8 nucleotides matching TRBD1. Germline CDR1 and CDR2: MNHEY and SMNVEV (reference sequence). The CDR3 consists of 14 residues. V shed 6 bases and J 4 bases; nucleotides not matched to a gene: 7. The CDR3 nucleotides are TGTGCCAGCAGCGGGACAGGCGTTACCTATGGCTACACCTTC. This sequence encodes CASSGTGVTYGYTF.

This chain joins TRBV11-2 and TRBJ2-1; TRBD1 or TRBD2 may be the D gene (6 bases each). This CDR3 contains 15 residues. Germline V gene sequence: CDR1 SGHAT, CDR2 FQNNGV. V was pared by 7 bases and J by 0 bases, with 13 bases between. This CDR3 reads CASMGGASSYNEQFF. The CDR3 coding sequence is TGTGCCAGCATGGGGGGCGCCAGCTCCTACAATGAGCAGTTCTTC.

V gene TRBV27 combines with J gene TRBJ1-2; tentatively, D is TRBD1 (5 bases). Germline loops: CDR1 MNHEY, CDR2 SMNVEV (reference sequence). V lost 5 bases to trimming and J lost 2 bases, with 15 bases between them. This CDR3 has 15 amino acids. The chain's CDR3 is CASSPFRAANYGYTF. The CDR3 region has the DNA TGTGCCAGCAGTCCCTTCAGGGCAGCCAACTATGGCTACACCTTC.

This rearrangement joins TRBV2 to TRBJ2-2, with 13 bases lining up with TRBD2. The CDR3 is made up of 18 amino acids. Germline V gene lookup returns CDR1 SNHLY and CDR2 FYNNEI. With V trimmed by 4 bases and J by 4 bases, 9 bases remained unmatched. In DNA, the CDR3 is TGTGCCAGCAGTGCAGATCCGGGACTAGCGGGACTCACCGGGGAGCTGTTTTTT. The encoded protein is CASSADPGLAGLTGELFF.

The sample holds one count of this clone. This chain links TRBV27 with TRBJ2-1, with D unclear. The length of the CDR3 is 13 residues. CDR1 is MNHEY and CDR2 is SMNVEV in the germline V gene (reference sequence). V was clipped by 3 bases and J by 6 bases, with 9 bases between them. CDR3 protein: CASSLGLFNEQFF. For the CDR3, the DNA is TGTGCCAGCAGTTTGGGTTTGTTCAATGAGCAGTTCTTC.

The chain recombines TRBV5-5 with TRBJ1-5; the match to TRBD1 covers 8 bases. Germline CDR1 is SGHKS and CDR2 is YYEKEE (reference sequence). The CDR3 totals 17 residues. The ends lost 2 bases at V and 0 bases at J; junction bases unmatched: 7. The CDR3 DNA follows: TGTGCCAGCAGCTTTTCCTACGGACAGGGTAGCAATCAGCCCCAGCATTTT. Protein product: CASSFSYGQGSNQPQHF.

In this sample, this clone turned up a few times. J is TRBJ2-2 and V is TRBV19; no firm D call. V lost 5 bases, J lost 2 bases, and 9 bases lay in between. This CDR3 has 14 amino acids. Looked up from germline, CDR1 is LNHDA and CDR2 is SQIVND (reference sequence). CDR3 protein: CASSVGPNTGELFF. The CDR3, as DNA: TGTGCCAGTAGTGTCGGGCCTAACACCGGGGAGCTGTTTTTT.

There are a few counts of this clone. The chain carries TRBV5-1 and TRBJ2-3; 8 bases agree with TRBD1. The V gene end was trimmed by 4 bases and the J gene end by 6 bases; junction bases not matched to a gene: 10. This CDR3 spans 15 amino acids. Per the germline V gene, CDR1 is SGHRS and CDR2 is YFSETQ. The CDR3 coding sequence is TGCGCCAGCAGCCCCCAGGACAGGGCAGGGGATACGCAGTATTTT. This encodes CASSPQDRAGDTQYF.

The chain carries TRBV6-1 and TRBJ2-7, with 9 bases lining up with TRBD1. Germline V lookup: CDR1 MNHNS, CDR2 SASEGT. V lost 4 bases, J lost 6 bases, and 13 bases stayed unmatched. The length of the CDR3 is 16 residues. The CDR3 DNA follows: TGTGCCAGCAGTGTAGCCCTTGCCGGGACAGGGTCCGAGCAGTACTTC. It yields the protein CASSVALAGTGSEQYF.

In the case of this clone: Other nucleotide sequences from this sample produce the same CDR3. The rearrangement links TRBV9 to TRBJ2-3; TRBD2 is a possible D gene (5 bases). The CDR3 has 14 residues. Germline CDR1 SGDLS, CDR2 YYNGEE. With 0 bases removed from V and 0 bases from J, the gap between germline ends came to 5 bases. The CDR3 DNA reads as TGTGCCAGCAGCGTAGGAGGGAGCACAGATACGCAGTATTTT. It codes for CASSVGGSTDTQYF.

The genes are TRBV27 and TRBJ1-1, with 7 bases matching TRBD1. The germline V gene encodes CDR1 MNHEY and CDR2 SMNVEV (reference sequence). Trimming removed 3 bases from V and 1 base from J; junction bases left unmatched: 2. The length of the CDR3 is 14 residues. This CDR3 is CASSLGQTNTEAFF. DNA of the CDR3: TGTGCCAGCAGTTTGGGACAGACGAACACTGAAGCTTTCTTT.

The CDR3 region is CASSPTHRDGQPQHF. As DNA, the CDR3 is TGCGCCAGCAGCCCAACGCACAGGGACGGTCAGCCCCAGCATTTT. This chain links TRBV4-1 with TRBJ1-5; TRBD1 might be the D (6 bases). The V gene lost 4 bases and the J gene lost 6 bases, with 16 bases spanning the gap. The CDR3 has 15 residues. CDR1 is MGHRA and CDR2 is YSYEKL in the germline V gene.

The V call is TRBV6-5, the J call TRBJ2-2, with 7 bases identical to TRBD1. CDR3 length equals 15 residues. Germline CDR1 MNHEY, CDR2 SVGAGI. With 0 bases clipped from V and 6 bases from J, the junction kept 4 bases outside the gene matches. CDR3 DNA: TGTGCCAGCAGTTACTCGTCAGGGGGAGCCGGGGAGCTGTTTTTT. The encoded protein is CASSYSSGGAGELFF.

V gene TRBV10-3 combines with J gene TRBJ2-1; unclear D gene. V lost 3 bases and J 4 bases, leaving 10 bases between the germline ends. Germline lookup yields CDR1 ENHRY and CDR2 SYGVKD. The CDR3 contains 14 residues. The CDR3 loop reads CAISEEQSYNEQFF. The DNA for the CDR3 is TGTGCCATCAGTGAAGAGCAGTCATACAATGAGCAGTTCTTC.

This clone was detected once. The chain employs TRBV28 and TRBJ2-6; 7 positions match TRBD1. The germline V gene has CDR1 MDHEN and CDR2 SYDVKM. The CDR3 totals 17 residues. The V segment lost 5 bases and the J segment 2 bases; nucleotides outside the gene matches: 9. As DNA, the CDR3 is TGTGCCAGCAGTCCGCGACAGGGAGCGCCTGGGGCCAACGTCCTGACTTTC. Translating gives CASSPRQGAPGANVLTF.

The chain has TRBV6-1 and TRBJ2-1; 11 nucleotides align to TRBD2. There are 13 residues in the CDR3. Trimming took 8 bases from V and 4 from J; bases not matched to a gene: 1. Germline V gene sequence: CDR1 MNHNS, CDR2 SASEGT. CDR3 sequence (DNA): TGTGCCAGCCGGACTAGCGGGTACAATGAGCAGTTCTTC. This codes for CASRTSGYNEQFF.

The chain employs TRBV7-2 and TRBJ2-1; 7 nucleotides match TRBD1. The CDR3 extends over 15 amino acids. From germline, CDR1 is SGHTA and CDR2 FQGNSA. J was trimmed by 4 bases and V by 5 bases; bases with no gene match: 8. The CDR3 is CASSPPGQIYNEQFF. CDR3 nucleotide sequence: TGTGCCAGCAGCCCCCCGGGACAGATATACAATGAGCAGTTCTTC.

This chain uses TRBV20-1 with TRBJ2-1, with D uncertain. In germline, CDR1 is DFQATT, CDR2 SNEGSKA (reference sequence). Trimming pared 1 base from V and 5 bases from J, leaving 3 bases between. CDR3 length: 11 residues. For the CDR3, the DNA is TGCAGTGCTAGAGCAAACAATGAGCAGTTCTTC. It yields the protein CSARANNEQFF.

V is TRBV6-5 and J is TRBJ1-2; possible D gene TRBD1, 5 bases. CDR1 MNHEY and CDR2 SVGAGI come from the germline V gene. V was shortened by 2 bases and J by 8 bases, with 21 bases between the two germline ends. The CDR3 has 16 residues. The CDR3 DNA reads TGTGCCAGCAGTTACACCCGCCGGCGGGGGGACGAAGGCTACACCTTC. Translated, it gives CASSYTRRRGDEGYTF.

V gene TRBV7-9 combines with J gene TRBJ1-4, with 7 bases that match TRBD1. CDR3 length equals 14 residues. The J segment lost 4 bases and the V segment lost 3 bases, leaving 2 bases of the junction unmatched. In germline, CDR1 is SEHNR, CDR2 FQNEAQ (reference sequence). The CDR3 sequence is CASSLGQHNEKLFF. In nucleotides, the CDR3 is TGTGCCAGCAGCTTGGGACAGCATAATGAAAAACTGTTTTTT.

This chain links TRBV7-2 with TRBJ1-2; D gene uncertain. CDR1 is SGHTA and CDR2 is FQGNSA in the germline V gene. Between the trimmed V and J ends, which lost 5 bases and 6 bases, there was a span of 16 bases. There are 14 residues in the CDR3. In nucleotides, the CDR3 is TGTGCCAGCAGCCCCGTCGACCCCCGGGATGGCTACACCTTC. It yields the protein CASSPVDPRDGYTF.

This clone was seen just once. CDR3 nucleotide sequence: TGTGCCAGCAGTCGAAGACAGGGGCACGGAAACACCATATATTTT. Encoded protein: CASSRRQGHGNTIYF. The chain recombines TRBV6-6 with TRBJ1-3; 8 nucleotides agree with TRBD1. CDR1 is MNHNY and CDR2 is SVGAGI in the germline V gene (reference sequence). The CDR3 length is 15 residues. Unmatched junction bases numbered 7, after V lost 5 bases and J lost 4 bases.